Below, 16 T cell receptor beta chains from the same sample are listed, as sequenced in a study of blood T cell repertoires in COVID-19. Sequencing was performed with immunoSEQ multiplex PCR; in TCRdb, only in-frame clones are kept and a portion is missing. The repertoire holds about 250,000 clones, with about four fifths as singletons. Sequenced sample: peripheral blood. All receptors derive from a man older than 75 with acute or convalescent COVID-19.

This chain joins TRBV30 and TRBJ2-3, with 11 bases aligning to TRBD2. The CDR3 is made up of 15 amino acids. The junction had 8 bases not matched to a gene; V was cut back by 2 bases and J by 7 bases. Germline V gene data show CDR1 as GTSNPN and CDR2 as SVGIG (reference sequence). Here the CDR3 reads CAWSSPGTSGYTQYF. The CDR3 nucleotides are TGTGCCTGGAGTAGCCCCGGGACTAGCGGTTATACGCAGTATTTT.

The rearrangement links TRBV18 to TRBJ2-3; 10 bases are shared with TRBD2. The CDR3 is 18 residues long. The V gene's germline CDR1 is KGHSH and CDR2 LQKENI. V trimming: 3 bases; J trimming: 5 bases; junction bases outside the gene matches: 14. The CDR3, as DNA: TGTGCCAGCTCACCTAGCGGGGGGCTATCGCATGCAAAAGATACGCAGTATTTT. Its protein is CASSPSGGLSHAKDTQYF.

Many counts were recorded for this clone. This chain uses TRBV5-1 with TRBJ1-1; tentative D call: TRBD1 (5 bases). V was trimmed by 4 bases and J by 0 bases, leaving 13 bases between them. The CDR3 sequence is 15 residues long. From germline, CDR1 is SGHRS and CDR2 YFSETQ. The CDR3 spells CASSPNGGVNTEAFF. CDR3 nucleotides: TGCGCCAGCAGCCCCAATGGGGGGGTGAACACTGAAGCTTTCTTT.

The chain couples TRBV5-4 to TRBJ2-1; D remains ambiguous. Germline V gives CDR1 SGHNT, CDR2 YYREEE (reference sequence). Trimming left V 1 base short and J 0 bases short, with 8 bases between. CDR3 length equals 15 residues. CDR3 sequence: CASSLIRSSYNEQFF. The CDR3 DNA is TGTGCCAGCAGCTTGATCCGCAGCTCCTACAATGAGCAGTTCTTC.

V is TRBV7-6 and J is TRBJ1-4, with D unresolved. Germline values: CDR1 SGHVS, CDR2 FNYEAQ. V was shortened by 5 bases and J by 7 bases, with 17 bases between the two germline ends. The CDR3 consists of 15 residues. This CDR3 reads CASSPSPGMSEKLFF. The CDR3 DNA reads TGTGCCAGCAGCCCCAGTCCGGGTATGAGTGAAAAACTGTTTTTT.

The gene calls are TRBV19 and TRBJ1-2; possible D gene TRBD1, 6 bases. Germline V gene lookup returns CDR1 LNHDA and CDR2 SQIVND (reference sequence). Trimming removed 2 bases from V and 0 bases from J, with 10 bases in between. This CDR3 comprises 15 residues. CDR3 protein: CASSIYAGANYGYTF. For the CDR3, the DNA is TGTGCCAGTAGTATATACGCAGGGGCTAACTATGGCTACACCTTC.

The chain links TRBV28 to TRBJ1-4; D gene unclear. In germline, CDR1 is MDHEN, CDR2 SYDVKM. Trimming removed 1 base at V and 3 bases at J, with 12 bases between. This CDR3 is 16 amino acids long. The chain's CDR3 is CASSLSPPGANEKLFF. The CDR3 DNA sequence: TGTGCCAGCAGTTTATCCCCTCCGGGTGCTAATGAAAAACTGTTTTTT.

This chain uses TRBV5-4 with TRBJ2-7; TRBD1 aligns across 8 bases. J lost 0 bases, V lost 4 bases, and 3 bases had no gene match. CDR3 size: 14 residues. Germline loops: CDR1 SGHNT, CDR2 YYREEE (reference sequence). The CDR3 loop reads CASSTTGGSYEQYF. The CDR3 bases are TGTGCCAGCAGCACCACAGGGGGCTCCTACGAGCAGTACTTC.

The chain recombines TRBV27 with TRBJ2-7, with D unclear. V lost 9 bases and J lost 5, with 5 bases in between. The CDR3 loop spans 9 amino acids. In germline, CDR1 is MNHEY, CDR2 SMNVEV (reference sequence). CDR3 loop: CARIDEQYF. CDR3 coding DNA: TGTGCCAGAATCGACGAGCAGTACTTC.

The chain employs TRBV3-1 (or the pseudogene TRBV3-2) and TRBJ2-5; 7 positions match TRBD2. J was trimmed by 3 bases and V by 4 bases; bases with no gene match: 8. CDR3 length equals 15 residues. Germline lookup yields CDR1 LGHDT and CDR2 YNNKEL (reference sequence). CDR3: CASSLAGLLKETQYF. The CDR3 DNA reads as TGTGCCAGCAGCCTAGCGGGCCTGCTTAAAGAGACCCAGTACTTC.

The rearrangement uses TRBV9 and TRBJ1-4; 8 positions match TRBD1. This CDR3 comprises 16 residues. The germline V gene has CDR1 SGDLS and CDR2 YYNGEE. With V trimmed by 4 bases and J by 8 bases, 13 bases remained unmatched. The CDR3 coding sequence is TGTGCCAGCAGCCCTAGACCACAGGGGGGATGGGAAAAACTGTTTTTT. Its protein is CASSPRPQGGWEKLFF.

The chain recombines TRBV6-5 with TRBJ2-1; 8 bases agree with TRBD2. This CDR3 has 13 amino acids. Germline assignment: CDR1 MNHEY and CDR2 SVGAGI. V lost 2 bases, J lost 9 bases, and 3 bases stayed unmatched. This CDR3 reads CASSYVRGGEQFF. For the CDR3, the DNA is TGTGCCAGCAGTTACGTTCGGGGGGGTGAGCAGTTCTTC.

The genes are TRBV2 and TRBJ2-1; no clear D gene. Trimming removed 4 bases from V and 7 bases from J, with 11 bases in between. The germline V gene has CDR1 SNHLY and CDR2 FYNNEI. The CDR3 totals 13 residues. The CDR3: CASSVTPQNEQFF. In nucleotides, the CDR3 is TGTGCCAGCAGTGTTACCCCCCAGAATGAGCAGTTCTTC.

J is TRBJ2-1 and V is TRBV11-2, with D maybe TRBD2 (6 bases). Germline-derived CDR1 and CDR2 are SGHAT and FQNNGV. The CDR3 totals 16 residues. V was cut by 3 bases and J by 0 bases, with 12 bases left in between. The CDR3 DNA reads as TGTGCCAGCAGCTTCACGACCGGGGGCTCCTACAATGAGCAGTTCTTC. Residues: CASSFTTGGSYNEQFF. Variable domain in full (rest from reference TRBV11-2 and TRBJ2-1): EAGVAQSPRYKIIEKRQSVAFWCNPISGHATLYWYQQILGQGPKLLIQFQNNGVVDDSQLPKDRFSAERLKGVDSTLKIQPAKLEDSAVYLCASSFTTGGSYNEQFFGPGTRLTVL.

The CDR3 here is CASSQQGEETQYF. CDR3 nucleotides: TGCGCCAGCAGCCAACAGGGAGAAGAGACCCAGTACTTC. This chain uses TRBV5-1 with TRBJ2-5, with D possibly being TRBD1 (6 bases). The V end was cut by 4 bases, the J end by 3 bases, with 10 bases between. Germline assignment: CDR1 SGHRS and CDR2 YFSETQ. CDR3 length: 13 residues.

The gene calls are TRBV9 and TRBJ2-2; a possible D gene is TRBD2 (6 bases). The CDR3 runs to 15 residues. Germline V CDR1 and CDR2: SGDLS, YYNGEE. Trimming took off 3 bases at V and 6 bases at J, with 15 bases between the two ends. CDR3 in DNA: TGTGCCAGCAGCGAGGAGGGGTCTTCCCCCGGGGAGCTGTTTTTT. Translated: CASSEEGSSPGELFF.